These 14 T cell receptor beta chains came from one sample sequenced in a study of regulatory T cells in long-lasting Graves disease (dated by TCRdb to the early 2020s). Preparation of the library involved multiplex PCR. The instrument was an Illumina HiSeq 4000. CDR3 regions were amplified by Arm-PCR with iRepertoire HTBI primers to construct TCR beta libraries. TCRdb's own reprocessing of the public reads used fastp at Q25 and MiXCR and kept productive beta chains. Each CDR3 protein appears once, grouped with its most common genes and DNA. The sample contains about 540,000 distinct CDR3 sequences, approximately 12% of them found a single time. The ten largest clones take up over 7.5% of the sample. The sample's time point label is to be understood as: newly diagnosed GD, antithyroid drugs for less than 3 months. For both TCR sequencing and RNA sequencing, RNA was extracted from PBMCs using TRIzol.

These data are also associated with another study on T cells in Graves' hyperthyroidism and ophthalmopathy.

The source was peripheral blood mononuclear cells (PBMCs), collected at new diagnosis, from a patient treated with antithyroid drugs. The receptor set was obtained from a man under 40 with Graves disease. Donor details come from another sample of the same person, matched by shared clones.

On this clonotype: A much larger clone differs by one base, so this may be a read error. The chain combines TRBV6-1 with TRBJ2-5, with D possibly being TRBD2 (6 bases). Trimming stripped 3 bases from V and 7 bases from J, with 33 bases between. CDR3 length equals 20 residues. Germline assignment: CDR1 MNHNS and CDR2 SASEGT. The CDR3 region is CASSDPIAPGEAGYRRTQYF. DNA for the CDR3: TGTGCCAGCAGTGATCCTATCGCCCCCGGGGAGGCGGGTTACCGTCGGACCCAGTACTTC.

As regards this clonotype: This is likely an artifact of a read error, given a far larger clone one base away. This sequence joins TRBV7-9 and TRBJ2-1, with D perhaps matching TRBD1 (5 bases). Germline values: CDR1 SEHNR, CDR2 FQNEAQ (reference sequence). Trimming took off 5 bases at V and 5 bases at J, with 16 bases between the two ends. The CDR3 is 15 residues long. The CDR3 spells CASSNRYRGNNEQFF. The DNA for the CDR3 is TGTGCCAGCAGCAACCGTTATAGGGGCAACAATGAGCAGTTCTTC.

This clonotype was detected many times. The chain employs TRBV7-8 and TRBJ2-1; no firm D call. The CDR3 consists of 13 residues. V lost 1 base to trimming and J lost 7 bases, with 8 bases between them. From germline, CDR1 is SGHVS and CDR2 FQNEAQ. The CDR3 here is CASSLEVGNEQFF. The CDR3 coding sequence is TGTGCCAGCAGCTTAGAAGTGGGGAATGAGCAGTTCTTC.

This clonotype showed up many times. The V gene is TRBV5-5, the J gene TRBJ2-1; D could derive from TRBD1 or TRBD2 (5 bases each). This CDR3 has 16 residues. Germline CDR1 reads SGHKS; CDR2 reads YYEKEE (reference sequence). V lost 5 bases and J lost 6, with 21 bases in between. The CDR3: CASRQHQGPRGNEQFF. The CDR3 DNA follows: TGTGCCAGCAGACAACACCAGGGACCTAGGGGCAATGAGCAGTTCTTC.

This clonotype was recorded many times. The chain joins TRBV5-1 to TRBJ1-2; D is unclear. Trimming left V 2 bases short and J 2 bases short, with 10 bases between. The CDR3 is 14 residues long. Germline-derived CDR1 and CDR2 are SGHRS and YFSETQ. As DNA, the CDR3 is TGCGCCAGCAGCTTACAACAGAGCAACTATGGCTACACCTTC. Translated, it gives CASSLQQSNYGYTF.

This clonotype was seen many times. The chain employs TRBV28 and TRBJ2-7; 14 positions match TRBD2. After removal of 6 bases from V and 7 bases from J, the junction contained 8 bases not matched to a gene. CDR3 length: 15 residues. In germline, CDR1 is MDHEN, CDR2 SYDVKM. This CDR3 reads CASSPGLAGDREQYF. The CDR3 nucleotides are TGTGCCAGCAGCCCGGGACTAGCGGGAGATCGTGAGCAGTACTTC.

In this sample, this clonotype turned up a few times. The V and J genes are TRBV3-1 and TRBJ2-1; 12 bases line up with TRBD2. V was clipped by 0 bases and J by 0 bases; unmatched bases: 9. This CDR3 comprises 20 residues. Germline V lookup: CDR1 LGHDT, CDR2 YNNKEL (reference sequence). DNA of the CDR3: TGTGCCAGCAGCCAAGAGAGAAGGACTAGCGGGATTAGCTCCTACAATGAGCAGTTCTTC. This sequence encodes CASSQERRTSGISSYNEQFF.

CDR3: CASSGRSYTEAFF. The CDR3 DNA is TGTGCCAGCAGCGGAAGATCCTACACTGAAGCTTTCTTT. The chain combines TRBV5-4 with TRBJ1-1; D not certain. Trimming cost V 4 bases and J 3 bases, with 10 bases left between them. This CDR3 spans 13 amino acids. Germline V gene sequence: CDR1 SGHNT, CDR2 YYREEE (reference sequence).

This clonotype showed up many times. The chain joins TRBV25-1 to TRBJ1-2, with D unresolved. Germline CDR1 and CDR2: MGHDK and SYGVNS. The CDR3 contains 14 residues. The V end was cut by 3 bases, the J end by 8 bases, with 16 bases between. The CDR3 sequence: CASSDGPSSLGYTF. CDR3 DNA: TGTGCCAGCAGTGACGGTCCCTCAAGCCTGGGCTACACCTTC.

The chain combines TRBV24-1 with TRBJ2-1; D may be TRBD1 or TRBD2 (5 bases each). Germline V CDR1 and CDR2: KGHDR, SFDVKD. This CDR3 contains 12 residues. V was shortened by 1 base and J by 10 bases, with 7 bases between the two germline ends. The CDR3 DNA reads TGTGCCACCAGTGATTTCTGGGGGGAGCAGTTCTTC. Translating it yields CATSDFWGEQFF.

This clonotype was detected ten times or more. The gene calls are TRBV7-9 and TRBJ1-6; 8 nucleotides line up with TRBD1. Germline V gives CDR1 SEHNR, CDR2 FQNEAQ (reference sequence). With 6 bases clipped from V and 5 bases from J, the junction kept 6 bases outside the gene matches. The CDR3 extends over 15 amino acids. Here the CDR3 reads CASSSWTGNNSPLHF. CDR3 in DNA: TGTGCCAGCAGTTCCTGGACAGGGAATAATTCACCCCTCCACTTT.

The chain has TRBV11-2 and TRBJ2-2; D is undetermined. The ends were cut back, 6 bases at V and 9 bases at J, with 26 bases in the middle. The CDR3 is 17 amino acids. Per the germline V gene, CDR1 is SGHAT and CDR2 is FQNNGV. The CDR3 is CASRSIIRSPNSWELFF. The DNA of the CDR3 is TGTGCCAGCAGAAGTATAATTCGGAGCCCCAACTCATGGGAGCTGTTTTTT.

This clonotype was counted at least ten times. V is TRBV29-1 and J is TRBJ1-1, with D possibly being TRBD1 (6 bases). The CDR3 contains 12 residues. V shed 6 bases and J shed 8 bases, with 16 bases lying between them. Germline V gene lookup returns CDR1 SQVTM and CDR2 ANQGSEA. The CDR3 is CSVFRDTREAFF. The CDR3 DNA follows: TGCAGCGTATTCCGGGACACGCGAGAAGCTTTCTTT.

The table lists this clonotype with many counts. CDR3 sequence (DNA): TGCAGTGCTAGAGCAGACCGGGGGGGCACTGAAGCTTTCTTT. Translating it yields CSARADRGGTEAFF. The chain combines TRBV20-1 with TRBJ1-1, with a weak D call TRBD1 (5 bases). Germline V CDR1 and CDR2: DFQATT, SNEGSKA (reference sequence). V was cut by 1 base and J by 4 bases, with 13 bases left in between. CDR3 length: 14 amino acids.